This T cell receptor (beta chain) was identified during a study of T cells in Graves' hyperthyroidism and ophthalmopathy. General observations from the study: Prediction of ophthalmopathy progression came a median roughly 7.1 months pre-onset.

The investigators amplified TCR beta CDR3 regions from RNA transcripts. The HTBI primer set served for first-round RT-PCR of the TCR CDR3. TCRdb processed the multiplex PCR reads anew with MiXCR; each CDR3 protein has one entry. The sample has about 380,000 distinct CDR3 sequences, around 13% seen once. Germline assignment: CDR1 MNHNS and CDR2 SASEGT. This CDR3 region has 17 residues. Trimming left V 1 base short and J 2 bases short, with 12 bases between. In making diagnoses, clinical symptoms, serum thyroxine and TRAb, thyroid ultrasound and orbital computed tomography were all used. PBMCs were collected from a roughly 9.7 ml volume of fresh peripheral blood. On this clonotype: The antigen remains undetermined.

Sequences were obtained from blood. The receptor was isolated from a woman between 55 and 75 years old with Graves' hyperthyroidism. The chain uses TRBV6-1 and TRBJ2-6; D remains ambiguous. CDR3 DNA sequence: TGTGCCAGCAGTGAAGGCAGCTATAAGGCTGGGGCCAACGTCCTGACTTTC. This translates into CASSEGSYKAGANVLTF.